The T cell receptor (beta chain) described here comes from a study of shared clonotypes between healthy human individuals. In its sample, this clone was seen a few times. Germline V CDR1 and CDR2: ENHRY, SYGVKD. The CDR3 loop spans 12 amino acids. Trimming took 11 bases from V and 2 from J; bases not matched to a gene: 6. Profiled with immunoSEQ multiplex PCR; TCRdb holds only in-frame clones, not every one. The repertoire holds 1,100,000 or so clones, with around 78% as singletons. From CD4+ cells came CD45RA+ naive and CD45RA-negative memory subsets. This sequence joins TRBV10-3 and TRBJ2-7, with 7 bases fitting TRBD1. The source material was memory CD4+ T cells from PBMCs. Subset in this sample: CD45RA-negative fraction. This sequence was found in a man aged 18 to 35 in good health. Some clones in this sample may be carry-over from other donors' samples. CDR3 DNA: TGTGCCCCCCCCGGGACAGCCTACGAGCAGTACTTC. It encodes CAPPGTAYEQYF.